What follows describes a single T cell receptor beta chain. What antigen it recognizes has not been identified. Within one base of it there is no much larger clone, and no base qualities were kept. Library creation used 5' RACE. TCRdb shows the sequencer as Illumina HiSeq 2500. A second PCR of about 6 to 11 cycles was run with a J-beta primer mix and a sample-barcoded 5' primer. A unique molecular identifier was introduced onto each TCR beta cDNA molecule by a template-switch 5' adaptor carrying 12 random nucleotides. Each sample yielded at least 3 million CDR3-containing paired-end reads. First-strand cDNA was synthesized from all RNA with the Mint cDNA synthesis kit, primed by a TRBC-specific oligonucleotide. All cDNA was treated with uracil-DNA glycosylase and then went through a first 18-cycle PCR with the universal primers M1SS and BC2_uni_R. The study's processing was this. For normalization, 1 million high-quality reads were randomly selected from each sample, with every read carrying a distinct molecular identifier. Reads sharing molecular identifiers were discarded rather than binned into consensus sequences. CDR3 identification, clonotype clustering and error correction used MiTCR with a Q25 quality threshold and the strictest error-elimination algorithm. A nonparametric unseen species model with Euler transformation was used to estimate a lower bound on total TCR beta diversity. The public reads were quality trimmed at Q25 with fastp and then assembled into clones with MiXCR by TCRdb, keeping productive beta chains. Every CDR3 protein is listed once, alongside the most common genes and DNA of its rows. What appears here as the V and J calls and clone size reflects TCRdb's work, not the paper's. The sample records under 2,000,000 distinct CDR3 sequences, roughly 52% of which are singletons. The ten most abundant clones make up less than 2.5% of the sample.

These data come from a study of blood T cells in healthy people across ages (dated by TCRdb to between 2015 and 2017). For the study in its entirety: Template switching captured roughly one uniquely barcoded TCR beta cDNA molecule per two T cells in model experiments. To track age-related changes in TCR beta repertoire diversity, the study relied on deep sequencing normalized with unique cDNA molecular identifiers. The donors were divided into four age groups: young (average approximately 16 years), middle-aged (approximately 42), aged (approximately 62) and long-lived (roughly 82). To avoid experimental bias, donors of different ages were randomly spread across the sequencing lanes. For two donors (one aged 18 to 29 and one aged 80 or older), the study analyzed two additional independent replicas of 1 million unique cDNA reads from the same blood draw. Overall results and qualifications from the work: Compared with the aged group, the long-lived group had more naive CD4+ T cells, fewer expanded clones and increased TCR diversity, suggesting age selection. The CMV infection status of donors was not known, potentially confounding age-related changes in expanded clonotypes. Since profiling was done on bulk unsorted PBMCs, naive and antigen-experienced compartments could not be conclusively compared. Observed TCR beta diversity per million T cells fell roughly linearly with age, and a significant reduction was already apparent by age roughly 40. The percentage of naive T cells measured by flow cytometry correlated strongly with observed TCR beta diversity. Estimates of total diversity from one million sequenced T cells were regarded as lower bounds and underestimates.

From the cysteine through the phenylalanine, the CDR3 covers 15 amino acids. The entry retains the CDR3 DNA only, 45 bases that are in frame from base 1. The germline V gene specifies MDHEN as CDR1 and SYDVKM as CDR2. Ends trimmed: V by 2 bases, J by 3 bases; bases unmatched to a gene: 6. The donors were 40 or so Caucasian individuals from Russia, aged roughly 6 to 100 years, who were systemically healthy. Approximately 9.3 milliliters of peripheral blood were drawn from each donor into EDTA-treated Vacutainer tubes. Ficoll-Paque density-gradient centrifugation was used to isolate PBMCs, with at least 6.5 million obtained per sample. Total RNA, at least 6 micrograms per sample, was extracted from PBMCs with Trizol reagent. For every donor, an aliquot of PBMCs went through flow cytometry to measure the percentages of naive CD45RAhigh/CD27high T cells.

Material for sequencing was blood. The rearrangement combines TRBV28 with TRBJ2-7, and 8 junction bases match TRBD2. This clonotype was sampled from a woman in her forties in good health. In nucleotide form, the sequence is TGTGCCAGCAGTTTAGTGGGCGGGGGGATCTACGAGCAGTACTTC. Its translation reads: CASSLVGGGIYEQYF.